The 15 T cell receptor beta chains listed next were all sequenced from one sample in a study of cytomegalovirus exposure and HLA in healthy donors. This PCR relied on a set of 60 Vbeta primers and 13 Jbeta primers. Assay used: immunoSEQ multiplex PCR; TCRdb lists only in-frame clones, some missing. The table includes roughly 130,000 clones, around three quarters detected once. Sequences were obtained from PBMCs. These receptors were collected from a woman aged 45-59 years in good health and CMV-seronegative.

Here the CDR3 DNA reads TGTGCCAGCAGCTTAACGGTCCAGGGCACTGAAGCTTTCTTT. Translating it yields CASSLTVQGTEAFF. This chain links TRBV7-3 with TRBJ1-1, with a tentative D call TRBD1 (5 bases). CDR3 length: 14 amino acids. In germline, CDR1 is SGHTA, CDR2 FQGTGA. V dropped 0 bases and J dropped 4 bases, with 9 bases sitting between them.

This chain uses TRBV25-1 with TRBJ1-4; possible D gene TRBD1, 6 bases. The germline CDR1 and CDR2 sequences are MGHDK and SYGVNS. Between the trimmed V and J ends, which lost 2 bases and 1 base, there was a span of 11 bases. The CDR3 is made up of 16 amino acids. The CDR3 coding sequence is TGTGCCAGCAGTGAAGGCGGCAGGGGAACTAATGAAAAACTGTTTTTT. Protein: CASSEGGRGTNEKLFF.

The CDR3 nucleotides are TGTGCCAGCAGCCCAGAGGGGGCGGGAGGACCGGATACGCAGTATTTT. Its translation: CASSPEGAGGPDTQYF. V is TRBV7-3 and J is TRBJ2-3, with D possibly matching TRBD2 (8 bases). This CDR3 spans 16 amino acids. Germline V gene sequence: CDR1 SGHTA, CDR2 FQGTGA. Trimming took off 5 bases at V and 6 bases at J, with 21 bases between the two ends.

This clone was seen a single time. J is TRBJ2-7 and V is TRBV6-1; 7 nucleotides match TRBD1. Germline lookup yields CDR1 MNHNS and CDR2 SASEGT. Trimming at V came to 1 base and at J to 0 bases, leaving 6 bases not matched to a gene. There are 16 residues in the CDR3. CDR3 sequence reads: CASSEGTGTASYEQYF. In DNA, the CDR3 is TGTGCCAGCAGTGAAGGTACCGGGACAGCCTCCTACGAGCAGTACTTC.

The J gene is TRBJ1-2, the V gene TRBV11-2; 9 nucleotides line up with TRBD1. The germline V gene encodes CDR1 SGHAT and CDR2 FQNNGV. The V segment lost 4 bases and the J segment 3 bases; nucleotides outside the gene matches: 6. This CDR3 comprises 15 residues. CDR3 in amino acids: CASSSPGQGHYGYTF. The DNA for the CDR3 is TGTGCCAGCAGCTCTCCGGGACAGGGACACTATGGCTACACCTTC.

This rearrangement joins TRBV11-2 to TRBJ2-6; D is possibly TRBD1 (6 bases). CDR1 is SGHAT, CDR2 FQNNGV, per germline. V gave up 2 bases and J gave up 3 bases, with 14 bases separating them. The CDR3 is 17 amino acids. The CDR3 DNA reads as TGTGCCAGCAGCTTACCTCAGGGGTTCGATGGGGCCAACGTCCTGACTTTC. This codes for CASSLPQGFDGANVLTF.

The chain recombines TRBV7-9 with TRBJ2-7; 7 nucleotides align to TRBD1. This CDR3 is built from 11 residues. CDR1 and CDR2 (germline): SEHNR, FQNEAQ (reference sequence). Losses at the gene ends were 8 bases for V and 11 bases for J; bases not matched to a gene: 9. In DNA form, the CDR3 reads TGTGCCAGCGGCAAAGGGGGCGTAGAGTACTTC. Protein sequence: CASGKGGVEYF.

This clone was found once. The rearrangement links TRBV10-3 to TRBJ2-7, with TRBD2 matching 10 bases. J gave up 0 bases and V 4 bases, and 9 bases lay outside the gene matches. The CDR3 has 17 amino acids. Looked up from germline, CDR1 is ENHRY and CDR2 is SYGVKD. The CDR3: CAISVYPSGRLSYEQYF. The CDR3 DNA is TGTGCCATCAGTGTATATCCTAGCGGGAGACTCTCCTACGAGCAGTACTTC.

There are a few counts of this clone. This sequence joins TRBV5-1 and TRBJ1-5; no firm D call. V was shortened by 2 bases and J by 4 bases, with 10 bases between the two germline ends. Germline lookup yields CDR1 SGHRS and CDR2 YFSETQ. This CDR3 is 14 amino acids long. The DNA for the CDR3 is TGCGCCAGCAGCTTATGGTCGGGTAATCAGCCCCAGCATTTT. Translated: CASSLWSGNQPQHF. The whole variable domain, filled in from reference TRBV5-1 and TRBJ1-5, reads KAGVTQTPRYLIKTRGQQVTLSCSPISGHRSVSWYQQTPGQGLQFLFEYFSETQRNKGNFPGRFSGRQFSNSRSEMNVSTLELGDSALYLCASSLWSGNQPQHFGDGTRLSIL.

The gene calls are TRBV27 and TRBJ2-1, with 10 bases lining up with TRBD2. The CDR3 has 14 amino acids. From germline, CDR1 is MNHEY and CDR2 SMNVEV (reference sequence). J gave up 5 bases and V 5 bases, and 3 bases lay outside the gene matches. DNA of the CDR3: TGTGCCAGCAGTCTAGCGGGAGCACACAATGAGCAGTTCTTC. Its protein is CASSLAGAHNEQFF.

This clone was seen a handful of times. V is TRBV28 and J is TRBJ1-1; a possible D gene is TRBD1 (6 bases). Germline V gene lookup returns CDR1 MDHEN and CDR2 SYDVKM. V was clipped by 3 bases and J by 5 bases, with 10 bases between them. The CDR3 sequence is 13 residues long. CDR3 DNA sequence: TGTGCCAGCAGTTTGGGGGCGCGGACTGAAGCTTTCTTT. Translation: CASSLGARTEAFF.

The chain uses TRBV6-6 and TRBJ1-1, with 9 bases matching TRBD1. Germline V CDR1 and CDR2: MNHNY, SVGAGI (reference sequence). The ends lost 0 bases at V and 5 bases at J; junction bases unmatched: 7. This CDR3 is built from 16 residues. The CDR3 nucleotides read TGTGCCAGCAGTTACTCGCCCCGGACAGGGGTTACTGAAGCTTTCTTT. It translates to CASSYSPRTGVTEAFF.

The rearrangement uses TRBV9 and TRBJ2-3, with 7 nucleotides matching TRBD2. Germline values: CDR1 SGDLS, CDR2 YYNGEE. The CDR3 is 16 amino acids. The ends lost 3 bases at V and 3 bases at J; junction bases unmatched: 10. CDR3 nucleotide sequence: TGTGCCAGCAGCGGCGGACTAGACGTGAGAACAGATACGCAGTATTTT. Its translation: CASSGGLDVRTDTQYF.

J is TRBJ2-7 and V is TRBV29-1, with TRBD1 identical over 9 bases. Trimming took 6 bases from V and 2 from J; bases not matched to a gene: 8. The CDR3 spans 14 residues. CDR1 and CDR2 (germline): SQVTM, ANQGSEA. The CDR3 protein is CSVPRTGATYEQYF. The CDR3 coding sequence is TGCAGCGTGCCCCGGACAGGGGCTACCTACGAGCAGTACTTC.

The chain joins TRBV14 to TRBJ2-7, with 9 bases fitting TRBD2. The CDR3 is 12 residues long. J was trimmed by 7 bases and V by 4 bases; bases with no gene match: 2. In germline, CDR1 is SGHDN, CDR2 FVKESK. This chain's CDR3 is CASSPSGTEQYF. For the CDR3, the DNA is TGTGCCAGCAGCCCTAGCGGGACAGAGCAGTACTTC.